This T cell receptor beta chain derives from a study of blood T cell repertoires in COVID-19. Background on the study: Sources were T cells, B-cell-depleted T cells, or PBMCs; the material itself was cDNA or gDNA.

Sequencing was performed with immunoSEQ multiplex PCR; in TCRdb, only in-frame clones are kept and a portion is missing. The sample includes some 320,000 clones, 85% seen only once; the top ten take about 1.9%. V dropped 4 bases and J dropped 5 bases, with 21 bases sitting between them. This CDR3 region has 16 residues. CDR1 MNHNS and CDR2 SASEGT come from the germline V gene. Exposed participants came across a COVID-19 case within 2 weeks before study entry. The clonotype was recovered from a woman between 25 and 40 years old who had been exposed to COVID-19. Sequenced input: PBMCs or T cells enriched from blood (not recorded which). The V and J genes are TRBV6-1 and TRBJ2-7; weak D call: TRBD1 (7 bases). CDR3 amino acids: CASSVVSGRGENEQYF. CDR3 in DNA: TGTGCCAGCAGTGTGGTATCGGGCAGGGGGGAAAACGAGCAGTACTTC.